The 5 T cell receptor beta chains below all came from one sample that was sequenced in a study of blood T cell repertoires in COVID-19. Sequencing used immunoSEQ multiplex PCR; TCRdb keeps in-frame clones, though not all of them. The table lists 490,000 or so clones, around nine tenths of them singletons. Sequencing was done on a sample of PBMCs or T cells enriched from blood (not recorded which). All receptors come from a woman in her sixties or seventies who had recovered from COVID-19.

The V and J genes are TRBV30 and TRBJ2-7, with 10 bases that match TRBD1. Germline CDR1 is GTSNPN and CDR2 is SVGIG (reference sequence). The CDR3 runs 16 residues. The J segment lost 2 bases and the V segment lost 2 bases, leaving 9 bases of the junction unmatched. CDR3 protein: CAWSSPGQGSTYEQYV. DNA for the CDR3: TGTGCCTGGAGTTCCCCGGGACAGGGGTCAACCTACGAGCAGTACGTC.

This clone has just one count. The V gene is TRBV24-1, the J gene TRBJ1-2; weak D call: TRBD1 (5 bases). From germline, CDR1 is KGHDR and CDR2 SFDVKD. This CDR3 contains 13 residues. Trimming pared 2 bases from V and 4 bases from J, leaving 7 bases between. The CDR3 bases are TGTGCCACCAGTGATTCGACAGTCTATGGCTACACCTTC. It codes for CATSDSTVYGYTF.

This clone was detected only a few times. The V and J genes are TRBV5-4 and TRBJ1-2; 8 bases fit TRBD1. The junction had 11 bases not matched to a gene; V was cut back by 6 bases and J by 4 bases. This CDR3 comprises 15 residues. CDR1 SGHNT and CDR2 YYREEE come from the germline V gene (reference sequence). The CDR3 DNA reads TGTGCCAGCACCTCCGGATCGGGGACAGGCTATGGCTACACCTTC. This sequence encodes CASTSGSGTGYGYTF.

This clone came up once. The V call is TRBV7-2, the J call TRBJ1-1, with a possible D match to TRBD1 (6 bases). The CDR3 runs to 15 residues. Germline CDR1 is SGHTA and CDR2 is FQGNSA. Trimming cost V 0 bases and J 1 base, with 9 bases left between them. The CDR3 is CASSLAGATNTEAFF. CDR3 in DNA: TGTGCCAGCAGCTTAGCGGGGGCGACGAACACTGAAGCTTTCTTT.

The chain is built from TRBV3-1 (or the pseudogene TRBV3-2) and TRBJ1-4, with 7 bases lining up with TRBD1. Germline V gives CDR1 LGHDT, CDR2 YNNKEL (reference sequence). The ends lost 4 bases at V and 14 bases at J; junction bases unmatched: 7. The CDR3 runs 12 residues. The CDR3 sequence is CASSPRQGGLFF. CDR3 nucleotide sequence: TGTGCCAGCAGCCCCCGACAGGGTGGGCTGTTTTTT.